This T cell receptor beta chain was sequenced for a study of blood T cells in healthy people across ages. Study outcomes and limitations: Possibly confounding the expanded clonotype changes was the fact that donor CMV status was unknown.

A J-beta primer mix and a sample-barcoded 5' primer were used in a second PCR of about 7 to 12 cycles. From the 5' RACE reads, TCRdb called clonotypes with MiXCR, one entry per CDR3 protein. The sample lists around 1,700,000 distinct CDR3 sequences; 28% were seen once. The CDR3 sequence is 17 residues long. V was pared by 2 bases and J by 4 bases, with 11 bases of the junction left unmatched. The germline CDR1 and CDR2 sequences are SEHNR and FQNEAQ (reference sequence). Notes on this clonotype: What it recognizes is unknown.

This rearrangement joins TRBV7-9 to TRBJ2-5, with 9 bases fitting TRBD2. Sample: blood. The TCR originated in a woman aged 30 to 39 in good health. DNA for the CDR3: TGTGCCAGCAGCTTACGGGCGGGGGGGCCGTTCGCAGAGACCCAGTACTTC. This codes for CASSLRAGGPFAETQYF.